This is a list of T cell receptor beta chains from one sample in a study of blood T cell repertoires in COVID-19. The method was immunoSEQ multiplex PCR; TCRdb's version includes in-frame clones alone and lacks a portion of them. There are fewer than 600,000 clones in the sample; approximately 90% occur only once, and 1.5% to 2% lies in the top ten. Sequencing was done on a sample of PBMCs or T cells enriched from blood (not recorded which). The receptors derive from a woman in her thirties or forties who had recovered from COVID-19. The CDR3 runs from the conserved cysteine through the conserved F or W.

V gene	J gene	CDR3 protein
TRBV12-5	TRBJ1-1	CASGLVPGTVEAFF
TRBV2	TRBJ2-5	CATTGGSGGETQYF
TRBV19	TRBJ2-7	CASSKEGGHEQYF
TRBV29-1	TRBJ1-2	CSARDSKNYGYTF
TRBV4-3	TRBJ1-5	CASSQDFRVGGNQPQHF
TRBV6-1	TRBJ1-6	CASSDLGTGTHSPLHF
TRBV15	TRBJ1-2	CATSRDRLFEANYGYTF
TRBV11-3	TRBJ2-7	CASSLDRHSYEQYF
TRBV29-1	TRBJ2-3	CSVGGIPDTQYF
TRBV19	TRBJ2-1	CASSINRGQGGLYNEQFF
TRBV6-5	TRBJ1-2	CASPGQGALGYTF
TRBV6-5	TRBJ2-4	CASRSGQGGLNIQYF
TRBV6-2/TRBV6-3	TRBJ2-5	CASSYRPLQVPQETQYF
TRBV27	TRBJ1-4	CASSLGGYNEKLFF
TRBV4-2	TRBJ1-1	CASSQDRDTEAFF
TRBV6-5	TRBJ1-2	CASRALQENYGYTF
TRBV18	TRBJ1-2	CASSPNDRADFYGYTF
TRBV19	TRBJ2-7	CASSIDNSEQYF
TRBV7-9	TRBJ2-7	CASTNRGTLEQYF
TRBV12-3/TRBV12-4	TRBJ1-2	CASSPGVHGYTF
TRBV14	TRBJ2-1	CASSTGYGGNEQFF
TRBV5-5	TRBJ2-7	CASSTDTGGFYEQYF
TRBV25-1	TRBJ2-4	CASSELHTTTGGIQYF
TRBV7-8	TRBJ2-1	CASSKGTGNNEQFF
TRBV14	TRBJ2-1	CASSQGSEQFF
TRBV4-3	TRBJ2-6	CASSQFTTQSTSGANVLTF
TRBV6-5	TRBJ1-5	CASSYSSGKPQHF
TRBV6-5	TRBJ2-7	CASSYTGSSYEQYF
TRBV4-3	TRBJ2-6	CASSQASSSGANVLTF